Listed below are T cell receptor beta chains from one sample, sequenced in a study of OX40 agonist ivuxolimab in advanced cancers. Some clones are missing from TCRdb's copy, which holds only in-frame ones; the method was immunoSEQ multiplex PCR. The table records 21,000 or so clones, more than 75% of them present only once. Specimen: CD4+ or CD8+ T cells sorted from blood, collected in a trial of the OX40 agonist ivuxolimab. The receptors shown here come from an adult with an advanced solid tumor such as melanoma, head and neck, liver or kidney cancer. CDR3s include the opening cysteine and the closing phenylalanine or tryptophan. Each record gives: V gene, clone size, D gene, J gene, CDR3 DNA, CDR3 protein. D genes are given only for firm matches. Expanded clones are given a class, and other clones once, few, many or no size at all.

V gene: TRBV9
clone size: -
D gene: -
J gene: TRBJ2-6
CDR3 DNA: TGTGCCAGCAGCGCAGTGGGATCTGGGGCCAACGTCCTGACTTTC
CDR3 protein: CASSAVGSGANVLTF

V gene: TRBV27
clone size: -
D gene: -
J gene: TRBJ2-1
CDR3 DNA: TGTGCCAGCAGTTTAGCCCAGGAGCAGTTCTTC
CDR3 protein: CASSLAQEQFF

V gene: TRBV28
clone size: -
D gene: -
J gene: TRBJ2-7
CDR3 DNA: TGTGCCAGCAGTTTGAATAACTACGAGCAGTACTTC
CDR3 protein: CASSLNNYEQYF

V gene: TRBV27
clone size: -
D gene: -
J gene: TRBJ2-1
CDR3 DNA: TGTGCCACCTATAGCGACCATCGCTCCTACAATGAGCAGTTCTTC
CDR3 protein: CATYSDHRSYNEQFF

V gene: TRBV11-2
clone size: -
D gene: TRBD1
J gene: TRBJ1-1
CDR3 DNA: TGTGCCAGCAGCGCACGGACAGGGAAGGTGAACACTGAAGCTTTCTTT
CDR3 protein: CASSARTGKVNTEAFF

V gene: TRBV5-4
clone size: once
D gene: -
J gene: TRBJ1-1
CDR3 DNA: TGTGCCAGCAGCTCCGGAGGGATGGTAGCTTTCTTT
CDR3 protein: CASSSGGMVAFF

V gene: TRBV27
clone size: once
D gene: -
J gene: TRBJ1-5
CDR3 DNA: TGTGCCAGCAGTTTCGGGGGCAATCAGCCCCAGCATTTT
CDR3 protein: CASSFGGNQPQHF

V gene: TRBV9
clone size: -
D gene: -
J gene: TRBJ2-2
CDR3 DNA: TGTGCCAGCAGCCAGGGGGGGCCCGGGGAGCTGTTTTTT
CDR3 protein: CASSQGGPGELFF

V gene: TRBV5-1
clone size: -
D gene: -
J gene: TRBJ1-2
CDR3 DNA: TGCGCCAGCAGCTTGGTCGTGGCAGAGCGTGACTATGGCTACACCTTC
CDR3 protein: CASSLVVAERDYGYTF

V gene: TRBV7-8
clone size: few
D gene: -
J gene: TRBJ1-5
CDR3 DNA: TGTGCCAGCAGCCCCACTGGGGGCAATCAGCCCCAGCATTTT
CDR3 protein: CASSPTGGNQPQHF

V gene: TRBV5-6
clone size: -
D gene: TRBD1
J gene: TRBJ2-2
CDR3 DNA: TGTGCCAGCAGCTTAGACAGGGAACGGAACACCGGGGAGCTGTTTTTT
CDR3 protein: CASSLDRERNTGELFF

V gene: TRBV7-9
clone size: -
D gene: -
J gene: TRBJ1-2
CDR3 DNA: TGTGCCAGCAGCTTAGACGGAATTAACTATGGCTACACCTTC
CDR3 protein: CASSLDGINYGYTF

V gene: TRBV7-9
clone size: -
D gene: TRBD1
J gene: TRBJ1-2
CDR3 DNA: TGTGCCAGCAGCTCACTGGACAGGGGGTCTAACTATGGCTACACCTTC
CDR3 protein: CASSSLDRGSNYGYTF

V gene: TRBV25-1
clone size: -
D gene: -
J gene: TRBJ1-2
CDR3 DNA: TGTGCTGTCAGAGCGGGGCGAGGCTACACCTTC
CDR3 protein: CAVRAGRGYTF

V gene: TRBV11-2
clone size: -
D gene: -
J gene: TRBJ2-7
CDR3 DNA: TGTGCCAGCAGCTTAACTCTGCCAGCCTCCACCTACGAGCAGTACTTC
CDR3 protein: CASSLTLPASTYEQYF

V gene: TRBV5-6
clone size: -
D gene: -
J gene: TRBJ1-5
CDR3 DNA: TGTGCCAGCAGCTTGTCCGGGCTTCTCAATCAGCCCCAGCATTTT
CDR3 protein: CASSLSGLLNQPQHF

V gene: TRBV6-5
clone size: -
D gene: -
J gene: TRBJ2-7
CDR3 DNA: TGTGCCAGCAGTTACGGCCCCCACGAGCAATACTTC
CDR3 protein: CASSYGPHEQYF

V gene: TRBV23-1
clone size: -
D gene: TRBD1
J gene: TRBJ1-5
CDR3 DNA: TGCGCCAGCAGTCAAACCCGGGACAGGCACAATCAGCCCCAGCATTTT
CDR3 protein: CASSQTRDRHNQPQHF

V gene: TRBV4-3
clone size: once
D gene: TRBD1
J gene: TRBJ2-2
CDR3 DNA: TGCGCCAGCAGCCAGGTACTTATGGCCCCCGGGACAGGGGGGACCGGGGAGCTGTTTTTT
CDR3 protein: CASSQVLMAPGTGGTGELFF

V gene: TRBV7-9
clone size: -
D gene: TRBD1
J gene: TRBJ2-7
CDR3 DNA: TGTGCCAGCAGCATGGGACAGGGGGGCTCCTACGAGCAGTACTTC
CDR3 protein: CASSMGQGGSYEQYF

V gene: TRBV13
clone size: -
D gene: -
J gene: TRBJ2-3
CDR3 DNA: TGTGCCAGCAGCTTAGGACCGGGGGCGCACCCAGATACGCAGTATTTT
CDR3 protein: CASSLGPGAHPDTQYF

V gene: TRBV2
clone size: -
D gene: -
J gene: TRBJ1-3
CDR3 DNA: TGTGCCAGCAGTCCAACCTTAGTCCGTGCAGATAGCTCTGGAAACACCATATATTTT
CDR3 protein: CASSPTLVRADSSGNTIYF

V gene: TRBV11-3
clone size: -
D gene: -
J gene: TRBJ2-1
CDR3 DNA: TGTGCCAGCAGCTCACTGAACAATGAGCAGTTCTTC
CDR3 protein: CASSSLNNEQFF

V gene: TRBV10-3
clone size: -
D gene: TRBD1
J gene: TRBJ2-5
CDR3 DNA: TGTGCCATCAGTGATCCAGGGGGCGAGGAGACCCAGTACTTC
CDR3 protein: CAISDPGGEETQYF

V gene: TRBV27
clone size: -
D gene: -
J gene: TRBJ1-2
CDR3 DNA: TGTGCCAGCAGTTTATCAGTAAACTATGGCTACACCTTC
CDR3 protein: CASSLSVNYGYTF

V gene: TRBV2
clone size: few
D gene: TRBD1
J gene: TRBJ1-3
CDR3 DNA: TGTGCCAGCAGACAGGGGGCAACATCTGGAAACACCATATATTTT
CDR3 protein: CASRQGATSGNTIYF

V gene: TRBV29-1
clone size: -
D gene: TRBD1
J gene: TRBJ2-1
CDR3 DNA: TGCAGCGCACTGGACAGGGCGGATGAGCAGTTCTTC
CDR3 protein: CSALDRADEQFF

V gene: TRBV27
clone size: -
D gene: -
J gene: TRBJ1-1
CDR3 DNA: TGTGCCAGCAGTTTCAATGGCAGGGGCCCGAACACTGAAGCTTTCTTT
CDR3 protein: CASSFNGRGPNTEAFF

V gene: TRBV7-9
clone size: -
D gene: -
J gene: TRBJ2-7
CDR3 DNA: TGTGCCAGCAGCCCCACCCGAGACGGATCCTACGAGCAGTACTTC
CDR3 protein: CASSPTRDGSYEQYF

V gene: TRBV13
clone size: -
D gene: TRBD1
J gene: TRBJ1-6
CDR3 DNA: TGTGCCAGCAGCGCTACAGGGGTGGGCTCCTATAATTCACCCCTCCACTTT
CDR3 protein: CASSATGVGSYNSPLHF

V gene: TRBV5-6
clone size: -
D gene: TRBD1
J gene: TRBJ2-1
CDR3 DNA: TGTGCCAGCAGCTCAGACAGGGGGCACAATGAGCAGTTCTTC
CDR3 protein: CASSSDRGHNEQFF

V gene: TRBV7-2
clone size: few
D gene: -
J gene: TRBJ1-1
CDR3 DNA: TGTGCCAGCAGCTTAGGGACACCAGAAGCTTTCTTT
CDR3 protein: CASSLGTPEAFF

V gene: TRBV11-3
clone size: few
D gene: -
J gene: TRBJ1-1
CDR3 DNA: TGTGCCAGCAGCTTAGGTTTTGGCACTGAAGCTTTCTTT
CDR3 protein: CASSLGFGTEAFF

V gene: TRBV6-5
clone size: -
D gene: TRBD2
J gene: TRBJ2-1
CDR3 DNA: TGTGCCAGCAGTTACTCGGGGGGGGGTTACAATGAGCAGTTCTTC
CDR3 protein: CASSYSGGGYNEQFF

V gene: TRBV5-8
clone size: -
D gene: -
J gene: TRBJ1-1
CDR3 DNA: TGTGCCAGCAGCTCGGCATTGAACACTGAAGCTTTCTTT
CDR3 protein: CASSSALNTEAFF

V gene: TRBV23-1
clone size: -
D gene: TRBD1
J gene: TRBJ2-2
CDR3 DNA: TGCGCCAGCCCTCAGACAGGGAAAGTCCCCGGGGAGCTGTTTTTT
CDR3 protein: CASPQTGKVPGELFF

V gene: TRBV9
clone size: -
D gene: -
J gene: TRBJ2-3
CDR3 DNA: TGTGCCAGCAGCGTCGGGACATCGCTTAGCACAGATACGCAGTATTTT
CDR3 protein: CASSVGTSLSTDTQYF

V gene: TRBV6-5
clone size: few
D gene: -
J gene: TRBJ1-2
CDR3 DNA: TGTGCCAGCTCGGGGGTCTATGGCTACACCTTC
CDR3 protein: CASSGVYGYTF

V gene: TRBV5-4
clone size: -
D gene: TRBD1
J gene: TRBJ1-2
CDR3 DNA: TGTGCCAGCAGCCCACGGGACAGAATAGTTCGCTTTAGCTACACCTTC
CDR3 protein: CASSPRDRIVRFSYTF

V gene: TRBV25-1
clone size: -
D gene: -
J gene: TRBJ2-1
CDR3 DNA: TGTGCCAGCAGTCGGGGCCTTGACGATGAGCAGTTCTTC
CDR3 protein: CASSRGLDDEQFF

V gene: TRBV7-9
clone size: -
D gene: -
J gene: TRBJ2-2
CDR3 DNA: TGTGCCACATCTGGCCCACGAGGGGTATCGGACACCGGGGAGCTGTTTTTT
CDR3 protein: CATSGPRGVSDTGELFF

V gene: TRBV19
clone size: -
D gene: -
J gene: TRBJ1-5
CDR3 DNA: TGTGCCAGTAGTATCATGGACAGTAGCAATCAGCCCCAGCATTTT
CDR3 protein: CASSIMDSSNQPQHF

V gene: TRBV2
clone size: -
D gene: -
J gene: TRBJ2-1
CDR3 DNA: TGTGCCAGCAGTGAAGAAGGATGGTGGGGGGAACTTAGCTCCTACAATGAGCAGTTCTTC
CDR3 protein: CASSEEGWWGELSSYNEQFF

V gene: TRBV14
clone size: -
D gene: -
J gene: TRBJ2-7
CDR3 DNA: TGTGCCAGCAGCCAAGATAGTTTTTACGAGCAGTACTTC
CDR3 protein: CASSQDSFYEQYF